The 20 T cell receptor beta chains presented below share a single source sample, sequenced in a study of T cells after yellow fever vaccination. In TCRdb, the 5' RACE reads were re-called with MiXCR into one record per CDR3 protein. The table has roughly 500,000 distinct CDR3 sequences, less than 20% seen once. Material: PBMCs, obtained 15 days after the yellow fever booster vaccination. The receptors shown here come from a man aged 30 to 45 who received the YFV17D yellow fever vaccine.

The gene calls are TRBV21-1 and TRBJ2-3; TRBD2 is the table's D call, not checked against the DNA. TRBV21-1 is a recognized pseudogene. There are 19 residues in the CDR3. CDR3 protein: CASSKRPGGLAGGPDTQYF. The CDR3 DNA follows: TGTGCCAGCAGCAAAAGACCGGGGGGACTAGCGGGAGGCCCAGATACGCAGTATTTT.

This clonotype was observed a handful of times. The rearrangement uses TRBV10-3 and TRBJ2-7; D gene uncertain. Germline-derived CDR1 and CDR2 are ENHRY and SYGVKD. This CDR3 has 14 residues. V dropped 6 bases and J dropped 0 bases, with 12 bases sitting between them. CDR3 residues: CAIRFSRSSYEQYF. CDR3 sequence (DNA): TGTGCCATCAGATTCTCGAGGAGCTCCTACGAGCAGTACTTC.

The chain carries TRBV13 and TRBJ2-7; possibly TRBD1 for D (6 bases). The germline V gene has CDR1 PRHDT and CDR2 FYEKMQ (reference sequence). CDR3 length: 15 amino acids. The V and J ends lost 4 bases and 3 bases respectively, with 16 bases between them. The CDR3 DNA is TGTGCCAGCAGCTCCGTAAACTCGGGACACTACGAGCAGTACTTC. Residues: CASSSVNSGHYEQYF.

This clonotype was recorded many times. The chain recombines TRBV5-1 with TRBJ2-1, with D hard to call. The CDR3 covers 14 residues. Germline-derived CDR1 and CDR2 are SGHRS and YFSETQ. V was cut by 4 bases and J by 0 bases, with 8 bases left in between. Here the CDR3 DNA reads TGCGCCAGCAGCGGGCAGAGCTCCTACAATGAGCAGTTCTTC. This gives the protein CASSGQSSYNEQFF.

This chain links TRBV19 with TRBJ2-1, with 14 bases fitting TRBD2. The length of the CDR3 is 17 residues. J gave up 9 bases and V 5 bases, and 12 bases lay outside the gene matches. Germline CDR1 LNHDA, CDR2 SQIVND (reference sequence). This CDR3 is CASSRQAGTSGSGEQFF. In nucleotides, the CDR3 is TGTGCCAGTAGTCGCCAAGCCGGGACTAGCGGGAGCGGTGAGCAGTTCTTC. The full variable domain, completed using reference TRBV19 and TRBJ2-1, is DGGITQSPKYLFRKEGQNVTLSCEQNLNHDAMYWYRQDPGQGLRLIYYSQIVNDFQKGDIAEGYSVSREKKESFPLTVTSAQKNPTAFYLCASSRQAGTSGSGEQFFGPGTRLTVL.

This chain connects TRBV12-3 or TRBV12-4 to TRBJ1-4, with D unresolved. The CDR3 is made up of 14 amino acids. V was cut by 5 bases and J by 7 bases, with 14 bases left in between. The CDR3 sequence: CASSQPSGSEKLFF. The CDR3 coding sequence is TGTGCCAGCAGTCAACCGTCGGGTTCTGAAAAACTGTTTTTT.

CDR3 nucleotide sequence: TGTGCCACCAGCAGAGATACCGGGACGAACACCTACGAGCAGTACTTC. Amino acid sequence: CATSRDTGTNTYEQYF. This chain links TRBV15 with TRBJ2-7; D possibly uses TRBD1 or TRBD2 (5 bases each). Trimming took 0 bases from V and 2 from J, leaving 14 bases between them. Looked up from germline, CDR1 is LNHNV and CDR2 is YYDKDF (reference sequence). The CDR3 totals 16 residues.

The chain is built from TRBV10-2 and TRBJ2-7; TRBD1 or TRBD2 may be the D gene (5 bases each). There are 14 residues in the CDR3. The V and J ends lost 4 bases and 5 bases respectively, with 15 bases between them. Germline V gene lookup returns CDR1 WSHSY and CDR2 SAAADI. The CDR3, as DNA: TGCGCCAGCAGTGTCGGGACCGGGTCGAACGAGCAGTACTTC. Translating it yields CASSVGTGSNEQYF.

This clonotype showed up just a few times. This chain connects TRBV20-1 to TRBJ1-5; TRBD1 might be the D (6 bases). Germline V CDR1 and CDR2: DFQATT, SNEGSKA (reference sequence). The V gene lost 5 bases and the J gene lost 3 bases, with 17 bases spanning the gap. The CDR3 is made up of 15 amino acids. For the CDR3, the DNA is TGCAGTGCTCGAACCCCGGGGGCGGTCAATCAGCCCCAGCATTTT. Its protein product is CSARTPGAVNQPQHF.

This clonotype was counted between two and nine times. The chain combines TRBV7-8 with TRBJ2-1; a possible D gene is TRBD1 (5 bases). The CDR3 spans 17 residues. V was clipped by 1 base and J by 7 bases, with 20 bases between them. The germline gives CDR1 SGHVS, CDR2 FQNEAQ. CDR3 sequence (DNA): TGTGCCAGCAGCTTAGGAAAGGCGGCAGGGATTACGAATGAGCAGTTCTTC. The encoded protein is CASSLGKAAGITNEQFF.

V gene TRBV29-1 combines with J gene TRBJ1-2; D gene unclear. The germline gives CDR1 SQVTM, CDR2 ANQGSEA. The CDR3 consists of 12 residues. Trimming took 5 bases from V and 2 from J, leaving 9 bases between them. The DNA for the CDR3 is TGCAGCGTTTCGGTCAGAAACTATGGCTACACCTTC. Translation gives CSVSVRNYGYTF. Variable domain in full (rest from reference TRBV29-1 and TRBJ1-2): SAVISQKPSRDICQRGTSLTIQCQVDSQVTMMFWYRQQPGQSLTLIATANQGSEATYESGFVIDKFPISRPNLTFSTLTVSNMSPEDSSIYLCSVSVRNYGYTFGSGTRLTVV.

CDR3 residues: CASQELSNTGELFF. CDR3 coding DNA: TGTGCCAGTCAGGAGCTCTCGAACACCGGGGAGCTGTTTTTT. This chain joins TRBV19 and TRBJ2-2; D not resolved. Trimming left V 8 bases short and J 0 bases short, with 10 bases between. The CDR3 sequence is 14 residues long. Germline V lookup: CDR1 LNHDA, CDR2 SQIVND (reference sequence).

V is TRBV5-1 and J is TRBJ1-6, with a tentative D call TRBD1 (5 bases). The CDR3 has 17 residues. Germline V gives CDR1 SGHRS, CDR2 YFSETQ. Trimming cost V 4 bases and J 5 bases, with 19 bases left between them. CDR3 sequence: CASSGGADSRNNSPLHF. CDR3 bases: TGCGCCAGCAGCGGCGGGGCAGACAGTCGAAATAATTCACCCCTCCACTTT.

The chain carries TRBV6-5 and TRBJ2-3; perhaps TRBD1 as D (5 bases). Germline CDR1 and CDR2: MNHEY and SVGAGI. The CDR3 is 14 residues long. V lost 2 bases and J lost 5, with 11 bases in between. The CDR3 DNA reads TGTGCCAGCAGTTACGCAGGGCCTCAAGATACGCAGTATTTT. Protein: CASSYAGPQDTQYF.

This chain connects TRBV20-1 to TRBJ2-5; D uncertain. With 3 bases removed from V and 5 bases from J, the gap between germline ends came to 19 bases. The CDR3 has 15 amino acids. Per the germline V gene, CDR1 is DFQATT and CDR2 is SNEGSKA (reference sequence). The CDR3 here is CSARAMGLLTETQYF. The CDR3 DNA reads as TGCAGTGCTAGGGCTATGGGGTTACTAACTGAGACCCAGTACTTC.

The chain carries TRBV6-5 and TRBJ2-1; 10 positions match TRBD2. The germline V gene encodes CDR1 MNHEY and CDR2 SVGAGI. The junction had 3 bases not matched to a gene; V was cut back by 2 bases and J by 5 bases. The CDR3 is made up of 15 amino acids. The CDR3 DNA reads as TGTGCCAGCAGTTACCTAGCGGGAGCCAACAATGAGCAGTTCTTC. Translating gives CASSYLAGANNEQFF.

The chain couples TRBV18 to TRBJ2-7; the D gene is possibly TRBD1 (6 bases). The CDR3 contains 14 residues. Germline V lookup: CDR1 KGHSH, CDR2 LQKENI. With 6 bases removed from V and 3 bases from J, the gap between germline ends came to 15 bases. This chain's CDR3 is CASSPGGGFYEQYF. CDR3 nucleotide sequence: TGTGCCAGCTCTCCTGGGGGCGGGTTCTACGAGCAGTACTTC.

The CDR3 bases are TGTGCCAGCAGCGCCGTGGGACTAGCGGGAGACGAGGGCACAGATACGCAGTATTTT. It specifies CASSAVGLAGDEGTDTQYF. V and J are TRBV11-2 and TRBJ2-3; 14 bases map to TRBD2. In germline, CDR1 is SGHAT, CDR2 FQNNGV. This CDR3 has 19 residues. Unmatched junction bases numbered 11, after V lost 5 bases and J lost 1 base.

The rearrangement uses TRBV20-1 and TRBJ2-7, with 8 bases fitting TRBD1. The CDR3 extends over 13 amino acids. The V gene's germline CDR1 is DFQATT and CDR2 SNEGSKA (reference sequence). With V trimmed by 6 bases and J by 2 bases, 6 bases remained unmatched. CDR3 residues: CSAAGTGTYEQYF. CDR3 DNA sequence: TGCAGTGCAGCCGGGACAGGTACCTACGAGCAGTACTTC.

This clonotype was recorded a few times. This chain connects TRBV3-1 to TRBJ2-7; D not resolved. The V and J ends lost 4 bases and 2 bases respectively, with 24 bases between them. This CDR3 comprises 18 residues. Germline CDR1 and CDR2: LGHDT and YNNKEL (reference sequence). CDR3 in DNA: TGTGCCAGCAGCCCACAGAGGCTCCTGCGAGGCAACCCCTACGAGCAGTACTTC. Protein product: CASSPQRLLRGNPYEQYF.